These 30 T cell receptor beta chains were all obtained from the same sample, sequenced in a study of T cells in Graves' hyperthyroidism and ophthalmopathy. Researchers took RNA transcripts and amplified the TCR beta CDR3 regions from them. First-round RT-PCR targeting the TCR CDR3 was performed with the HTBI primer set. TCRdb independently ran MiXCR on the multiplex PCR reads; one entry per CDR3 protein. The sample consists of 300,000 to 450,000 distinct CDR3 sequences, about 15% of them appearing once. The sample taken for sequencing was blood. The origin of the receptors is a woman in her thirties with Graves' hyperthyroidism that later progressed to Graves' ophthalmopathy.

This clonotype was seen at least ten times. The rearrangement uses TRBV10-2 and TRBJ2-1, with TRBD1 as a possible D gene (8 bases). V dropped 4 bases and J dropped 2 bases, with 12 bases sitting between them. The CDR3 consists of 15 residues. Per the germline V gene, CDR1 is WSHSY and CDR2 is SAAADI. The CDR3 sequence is CASSAQGGTYNEQFF. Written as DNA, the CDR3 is TGCGCCAGCAGTGCACAGGGGGGGACCTACAATGAGCAGTTCTTC.

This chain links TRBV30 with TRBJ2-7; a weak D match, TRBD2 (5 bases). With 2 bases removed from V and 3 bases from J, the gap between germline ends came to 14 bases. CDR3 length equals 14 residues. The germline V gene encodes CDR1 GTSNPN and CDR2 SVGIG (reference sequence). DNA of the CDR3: TGTGCCTGGAGTCCCAGGTACCGGGACTACGAGCAGTACTTC. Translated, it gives CAWSPRYRDYEQYF.

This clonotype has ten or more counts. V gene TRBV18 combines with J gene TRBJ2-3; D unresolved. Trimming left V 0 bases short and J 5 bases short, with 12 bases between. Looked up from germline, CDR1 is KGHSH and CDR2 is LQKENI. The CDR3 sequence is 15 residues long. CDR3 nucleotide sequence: TGTGCCAGCTCACCACCGTCGAAGGTCAAAGATACGCAGTATTTT. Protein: CASSPPSKVKDTQYF. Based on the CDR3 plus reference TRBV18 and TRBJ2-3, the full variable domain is NAGVMQNPRHLVRRRGQEARLRCSPMKGHSHVYWYRQLPEEGLKFMVYLQKENIIDESGMPKERFSAEFPKEGPSILRIQQVVRGDSAAYFCASSPPSKVKDTQYFGPGTRLTVL.

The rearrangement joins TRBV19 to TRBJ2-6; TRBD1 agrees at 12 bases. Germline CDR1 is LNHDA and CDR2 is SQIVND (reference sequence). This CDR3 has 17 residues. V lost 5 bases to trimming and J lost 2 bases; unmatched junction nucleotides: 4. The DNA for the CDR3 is TGTGCCAGTAGTCCGGGACAGGGGGCACCTGGGGCCAACGTCCTGACTTTC. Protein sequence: CASSPGQGAPGANVLTF.

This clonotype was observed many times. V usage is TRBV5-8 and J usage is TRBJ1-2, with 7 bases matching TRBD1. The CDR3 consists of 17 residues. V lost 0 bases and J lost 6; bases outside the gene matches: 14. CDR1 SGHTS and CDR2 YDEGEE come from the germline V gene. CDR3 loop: CASSLAKTGLGLDGYTF. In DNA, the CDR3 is TGTGCCAGCAGCTTGGCGAAGACAGGGCTGGGGTTGGATGGCTACACCTTC.

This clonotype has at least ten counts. CDR3 amino acids: CSASVVTANYGYTF. The CDR3 nucleotides read TGCAGTGCTAGTGTCGTGACGGCCAACTATGGCTACACCTTC. The rearrangement uses TRBV20-1 and TRBJ1-2, with D hard to call. Trimming cost V 3 bases and J 2 bases, with 13 bases left between them. The CDR3 runs to 14 residues. Germline V gene sequence: CDR1 DFQATT, CDR2 SNEGSKA (reference sequence).

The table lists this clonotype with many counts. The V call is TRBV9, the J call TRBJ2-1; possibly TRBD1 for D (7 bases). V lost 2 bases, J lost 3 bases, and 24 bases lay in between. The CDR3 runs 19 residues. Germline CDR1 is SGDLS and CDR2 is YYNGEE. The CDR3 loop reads CASSVRPGGGGPNYNEQFF. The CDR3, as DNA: TGTGCCAGCAGCGTGCGCCCCGGAGGGGGCGGCCCTAACTACAATGAGCAGTTCTTC.

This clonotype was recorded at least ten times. The CDR3 spells CASRPSGGSPGELFF. The CDR3 bases are TGTGCCAGCAGACCTAGCGGGGGATCCCCCGGGGAGCTGTTTTTT. The chain is built from TRBV11-2 and TRBJ2-2, with TRBD2 matching 10 bases. The ends lost 6 bases at V and 6 bases at J; junction bases unmatched: 7. Germline loops: CDR1 SGHAT, CDR2 FQNNGV. This CDR3 region has 15 residues.

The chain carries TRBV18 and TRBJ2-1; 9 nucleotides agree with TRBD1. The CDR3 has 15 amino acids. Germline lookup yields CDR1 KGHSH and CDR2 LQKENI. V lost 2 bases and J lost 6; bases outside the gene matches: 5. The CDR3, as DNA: TGTGCCAGCTCACCATCCCGGACAGGGGTCAATGAGCAGTTCTTC. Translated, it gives CASSPSRTGVNEQFF.

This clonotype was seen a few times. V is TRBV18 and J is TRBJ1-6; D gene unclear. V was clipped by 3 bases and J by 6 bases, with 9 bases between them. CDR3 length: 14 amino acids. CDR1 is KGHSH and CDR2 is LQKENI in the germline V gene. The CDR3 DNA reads TGTGCCAGCTCACCTGGGAGTGCTAATTCACCCCTCCACTTT. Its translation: CASSPGSANSPLHF.

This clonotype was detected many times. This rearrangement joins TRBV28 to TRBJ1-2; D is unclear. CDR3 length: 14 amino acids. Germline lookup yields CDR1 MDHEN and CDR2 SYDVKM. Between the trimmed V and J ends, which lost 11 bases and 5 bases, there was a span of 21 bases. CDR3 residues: CAHSRKGIWYGYTF. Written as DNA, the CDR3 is TGTGCCCACTCCCGGAAGGGAATTTGGTATGGCTACACCTTC.

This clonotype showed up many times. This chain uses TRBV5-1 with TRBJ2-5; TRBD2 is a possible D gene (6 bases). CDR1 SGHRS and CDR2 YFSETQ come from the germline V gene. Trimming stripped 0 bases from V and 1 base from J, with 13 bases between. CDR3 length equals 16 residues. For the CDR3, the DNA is TGCGCCAGCAGCTTGGCACTCGGCGGGACCCAAGAGACCCAGTACTTC. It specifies CASSLALGGTQETQYF.

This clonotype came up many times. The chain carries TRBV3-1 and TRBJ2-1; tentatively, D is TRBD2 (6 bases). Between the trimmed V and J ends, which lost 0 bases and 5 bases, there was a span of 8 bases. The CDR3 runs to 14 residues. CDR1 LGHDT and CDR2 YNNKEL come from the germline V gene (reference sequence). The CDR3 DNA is TGTGCCAGCAGCCAAGAGCGGGGCCACAATGAGCAGTTCTTC. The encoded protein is CASSQERGHNEQFF.

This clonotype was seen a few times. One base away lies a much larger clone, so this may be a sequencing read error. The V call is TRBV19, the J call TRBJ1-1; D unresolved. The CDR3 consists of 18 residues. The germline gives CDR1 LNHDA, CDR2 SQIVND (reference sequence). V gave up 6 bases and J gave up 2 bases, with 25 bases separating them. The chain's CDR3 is CASRVAGVIRAVNTEAFF. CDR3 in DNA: TGTGCCAGTAGGGTCGCCGGGGTGATCAGAGCCGTTAACACTGAAGCTTTCTTT.

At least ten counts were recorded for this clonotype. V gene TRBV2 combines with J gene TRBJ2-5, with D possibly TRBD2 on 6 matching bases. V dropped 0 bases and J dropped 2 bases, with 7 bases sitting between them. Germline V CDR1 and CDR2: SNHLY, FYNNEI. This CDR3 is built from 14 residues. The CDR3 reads CASSEARGQETQYF. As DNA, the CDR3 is TGTGCCAGCAGTGAAGCGCGGGGTCAAGAGACCCAGTACTTC.

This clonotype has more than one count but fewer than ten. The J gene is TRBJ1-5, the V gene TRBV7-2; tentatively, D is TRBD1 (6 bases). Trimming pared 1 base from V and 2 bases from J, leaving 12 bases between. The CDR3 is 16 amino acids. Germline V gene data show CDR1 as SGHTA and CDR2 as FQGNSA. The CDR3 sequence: CASSLEVRGGNQPQHF. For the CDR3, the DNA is TGTGCCAGCAGCTTAGAAGTCAGGGGTGGCAATCAGCCCCAGCATTTT. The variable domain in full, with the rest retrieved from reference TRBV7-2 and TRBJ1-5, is GAGVSQSPSNKVTEKGKDVELRCDPISGHTALYWYRQSLGQGLEFLIYFQGNSAPDKSGLPSDRFSAERTGGSVSTLTIQRTQQEDSAVYLCASSLEVRGGNQPQHFGDGTRLSIL.

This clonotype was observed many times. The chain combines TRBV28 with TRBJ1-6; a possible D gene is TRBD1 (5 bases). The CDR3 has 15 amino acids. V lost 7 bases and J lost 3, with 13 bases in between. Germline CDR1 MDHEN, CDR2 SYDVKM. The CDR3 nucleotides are TGTGCCAGCAAAGGTGACAGTAACTATAATTCACCCCTCCACTTT. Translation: CASKGDSNYNSPLHF. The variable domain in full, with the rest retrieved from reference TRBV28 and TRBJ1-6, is DVKVTQSSRYLVKRTGEKVFLECVQDMDHENMFWYRQDPGLGLRLIYFSYDVKMKEKGDIPEGYSVSREKKERFSLILESASTNQTSMYLCASKGDSNYNSPLHFGNGTRLTVT.

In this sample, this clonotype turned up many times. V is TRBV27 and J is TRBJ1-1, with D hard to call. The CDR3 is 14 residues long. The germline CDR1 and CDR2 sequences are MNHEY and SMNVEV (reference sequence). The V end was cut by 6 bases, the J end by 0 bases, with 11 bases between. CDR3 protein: CASRSAGVNTEAFF. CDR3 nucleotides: TGTGCCAGCAGATCGGCAGGAGTGAACACTGAAGCTTTCTTT.

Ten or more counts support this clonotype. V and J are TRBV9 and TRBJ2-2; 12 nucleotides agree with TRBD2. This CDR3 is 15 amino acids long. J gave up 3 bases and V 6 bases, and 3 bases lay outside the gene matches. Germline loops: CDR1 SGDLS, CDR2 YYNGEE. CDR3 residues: CASKTSGGHTGELFF. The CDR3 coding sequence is TGTGCCAGCAAGACTAGCGGGGGCCACACCGGGGAGCTGTTTTTT.

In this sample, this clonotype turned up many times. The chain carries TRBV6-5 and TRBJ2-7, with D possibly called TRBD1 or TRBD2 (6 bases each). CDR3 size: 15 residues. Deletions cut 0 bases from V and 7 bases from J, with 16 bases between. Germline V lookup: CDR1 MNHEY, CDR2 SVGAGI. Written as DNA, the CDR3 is TGTGCCAGCAGTTACTCGGGGGGCGGACGGGGAGAGCAGTACTTC. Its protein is CASSYSGGGRGEQYF.

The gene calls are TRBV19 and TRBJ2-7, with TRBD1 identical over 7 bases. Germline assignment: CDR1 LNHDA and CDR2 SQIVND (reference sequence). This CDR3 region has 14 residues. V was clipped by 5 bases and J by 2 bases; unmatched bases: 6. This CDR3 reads CASSVTGYTYEQYF. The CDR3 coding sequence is TGTGCCAGTAGTGTGACAGGGTACACCTACGAGCAGTACTTC.

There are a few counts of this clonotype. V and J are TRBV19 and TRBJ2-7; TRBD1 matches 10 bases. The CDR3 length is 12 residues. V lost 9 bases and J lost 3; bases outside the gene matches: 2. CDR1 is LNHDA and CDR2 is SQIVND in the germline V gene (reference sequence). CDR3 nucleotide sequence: TGTGCCAGCGGACAGGGGGACTACGAGCAGTACTTC. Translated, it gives CASGQGDYEQYF.

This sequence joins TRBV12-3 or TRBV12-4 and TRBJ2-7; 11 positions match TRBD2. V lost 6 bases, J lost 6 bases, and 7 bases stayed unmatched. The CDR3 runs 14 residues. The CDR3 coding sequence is TGTGCCAGCAGCTTACTAGCGGGAGCATCCGAGCAGTACTTC. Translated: CASSLLAGASEQYF.

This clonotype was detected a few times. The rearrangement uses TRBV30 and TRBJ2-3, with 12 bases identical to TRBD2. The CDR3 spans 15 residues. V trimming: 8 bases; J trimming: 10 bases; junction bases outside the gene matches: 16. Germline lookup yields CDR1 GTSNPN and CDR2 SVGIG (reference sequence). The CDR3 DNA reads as TGTGCCAGTAGGGTTACTAGCGGGGGGCAAAATGCGCAGTATTTT. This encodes CASRVTSGGQNAQYF.

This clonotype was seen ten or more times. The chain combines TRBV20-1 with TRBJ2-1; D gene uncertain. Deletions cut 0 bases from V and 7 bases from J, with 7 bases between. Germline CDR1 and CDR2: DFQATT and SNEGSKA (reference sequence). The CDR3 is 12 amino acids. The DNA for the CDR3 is TGCAGTGCTAGAGATACGAGGAATGAGCAGTTCTTC. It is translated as CSARDTRNEQFF.

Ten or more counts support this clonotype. As DNA, the CDR3 is TGCAGCGTTGAAAGTGGGCAGGGTGTACATGAAAAACTGTTTTTT. This translates into CSVESGQGVHEKLFF. The chain employs TRBV29-1 and TRBJ1-4, with a weak D call TRBD1 (5 bases). This CDR3 is built from 15 residues. Trimming left V 2 bases short and J 6 bases short, with 16 bases between. Germline lookup yields CDR1 SQVTM and CDR2 ANQGSEA.

In DNA form, the CDR3 reads TGTGCCAGCAGCTCCTCAGCGGGAGTTGAGACCCAGTACTTC. It codes for CASSSSAGVETQYF. This chain connects TRBV5-4 to TRBJ2-5; 8 nucleotides line up with TRBD2. CDR3 size: 14 residues. With V trimmed by 3 bases and J by 5 bases, 6 bases remained unmatched. CDR1 is SGHNT, CDR2 YYREEE, per germline (reference sequence). Using reference TRBV5-4 and TRBJ2-5 for the parts outside the CDR3, the full variable domain is ETGVTQSPTHLIKTRGQQVTLRCSSQSGHNTVSWYQQALGQGPQFIFQYYREEENGRGNFPPRFSGLQFPNYSSELNVNALELDDSALYLCASSSSAGVETQYFGPGTRLLVL.

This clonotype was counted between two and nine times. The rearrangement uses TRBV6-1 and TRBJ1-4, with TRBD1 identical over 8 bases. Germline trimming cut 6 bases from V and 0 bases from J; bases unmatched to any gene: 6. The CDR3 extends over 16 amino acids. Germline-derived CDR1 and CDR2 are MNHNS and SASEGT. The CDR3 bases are TGTGCCAGCAGATCCGGACAGGGCCCAACTAATGAAAAACTGTTTTTT. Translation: CASRSGQGPTNEKLFF.

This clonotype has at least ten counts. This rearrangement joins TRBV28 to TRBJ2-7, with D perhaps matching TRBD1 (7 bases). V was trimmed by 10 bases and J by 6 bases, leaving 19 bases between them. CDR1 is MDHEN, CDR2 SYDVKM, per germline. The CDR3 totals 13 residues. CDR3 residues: CATKPGGLSEQYF. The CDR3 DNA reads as TGTGCCACCAAGCCAGGGGGGCTGTCCGAGCAGTACTTC.

The CDR3 loop reads CASSHSLWTGGGEQYF. The CDR3 DNA sequence: TGTGCCAGCAGCCACTCATTATGGACAGGGGGGGGCGAGCAGTACTTC. V gene TRBV14 combines with J gene TRBJ2-7; 10 positions match TRBD1. Germline trimming cut 3 bases from V and 6 bases from J; bases unmatched to any gene: 11. Germline lookup yields CDR1 SGHDN and CDR2 FVKESK. This CDR3 spans 16 amino acids.